These 7 T cell receptor beta chains came from one sample sequenced in a study of beta chain features in type 1 diabetes (dated by TCRdb to the late 2010s). Receptor libraries were prepared by the immunoSEQ multiplex PCR assay. All of the isolated RNA was reverse transcribed with the High Capacity cDNA Reverse Transcription Kit, so expressed TCRB transcripts were sequenced. This immuneACCESS table, as held by TCRdb, lists in-frame sequences with V and J called but not all clones. Of the missing ones, under half trace to an unresolved V gene in checked studies; the others have no known cause. This sample holds about 370,000 clones; 9.6% were observed only once. Roughly 0.54% of the sample lies in the top ten. General study outcomes and caveats: In all four CD4+ subsets, TCRB CDR3 length was moderately but significantly shorter in type 1 diabetes patients.

These TCRs are of unknown antigen specificity. Sequencing was performed on central memory CD4+ T cells from blood. The source of these receptors is a man aged 30 to 45 with type 1 diabetes.

The table lists this clone with a few counts. Other DNA sequences within the sample encode an identical CDR3. The chain recombines TRBV5-4 with TRBJ2-1; the match to TRBD2 covers 8 bases. After removal of 3 bases from V and 3 bases from J, the junction contained 5 bases not matched to a gene. CDR3 size: 15 residues. The germline gives CDR1 SGHNT, CDR2 YYREEE (reference sequence). The CDR3 region has the DNA TGTGCCAGCAGCTCGAGCGGGAGAGGCTACAATGAGCAGTTCTTC. The encoded protein is CASSSSGRGYNEQFF.

The chain links TRBV5-6 to TRBJ1-1; D is undetermined. Trimming took 9 bases from V and 4 from J, leaving 13 bases between them. The CDR3 runs 12 residues. Germline values: CDR1 SGHDT, CDR2 YYEEEE. The CDR3 DNA reads TGTGCCAACCCGACCTTTGGCACTGAAGCTTTCTTT. This codes for CANPTFGTEAFF.

The chain combines TRBV9 with TRBJ1-2, with D maybe TRBD1 (6 bases). V lost 4 bases to trimming and J lost 8 bases, with 18 bases between them. The CDR3 is 14 residues long. Per germline, CDR1 SGDLS and CDR2 YYNGEE. CDR3 amino acids: CASSPSPRGEGYTF. The CDR3 DNA reads TGTGCCAGCAGCCCCAGTCCCAGGGGCGAAGGCTACACCTTC.

The chain recombines TRBV6-5 with TRBJ2-1, with D perhaps given as TRBD1 or TRBD2 (5 bases each). The CDR3 sequence is 15 residues long. Trimming shortened V by 0 bases and J by 2 bases, and 8 bases separated the two germline ends. Looked up from germline, CDR1 is MNHEY and CDR2 is SVGAGI. The CDR3 spells CASSYSRGTYNEQFF. DNA for the CDR3: TGTGCCAGCAGTTACTCGAGGGGTACCTACAATGAGCAGTTCTTC.

This clone occurred a few times. CDR3 amino acids: CASSLYVSYGNGYTF. The CDR3 region has the DNA TGTGCCAGCAGCTTGTACGTCTCGTACGGGAATGGCTACACCTTC. V usage is TRBV7-2 and J usage is TRBJ1-2; D gene ambiguous. Germline V gene lookup returns CDR1 SGHTA and CDR2 FQGNSA. V lost 3 bases to trimming and J lost 6 bases, with 17 bases between them. This CDR3 is built from 15 residues.

This clone was found a few times. The chain uses TRBV18 and TRBJ1-1, with D uncertain. CDR3 length equals 14 residues. Trimming took off 1 base at V and 7 bases at J, with 13 bases between the two ends. Germline V CDR1 and CDR2: KGHSH, LQKENI. The CDR3 nucleotides read TGTGCCAGCTCACCACAAGGGAGTGACGGTGAAGCTTTCTTT. Its protein product is CASSPQGSDGEAFF.

The chain couples TRBV18 to TRBJ2-5, with D possibly matching TRBD2 (6 bases). The J call is uncertain, as TRBJ2-7 better fits the DNA end. The CDR3 sequence is 14 residues long. CDR1 KGHSH and CDR2 LQKENI come from the germline V gene. This CDR3 is CASSPGGGYYEQYF. The CDR3, as DNA: TGTGCCAGCTCACCGGGAGGCGGATACTACGAGCAGTACTTC.